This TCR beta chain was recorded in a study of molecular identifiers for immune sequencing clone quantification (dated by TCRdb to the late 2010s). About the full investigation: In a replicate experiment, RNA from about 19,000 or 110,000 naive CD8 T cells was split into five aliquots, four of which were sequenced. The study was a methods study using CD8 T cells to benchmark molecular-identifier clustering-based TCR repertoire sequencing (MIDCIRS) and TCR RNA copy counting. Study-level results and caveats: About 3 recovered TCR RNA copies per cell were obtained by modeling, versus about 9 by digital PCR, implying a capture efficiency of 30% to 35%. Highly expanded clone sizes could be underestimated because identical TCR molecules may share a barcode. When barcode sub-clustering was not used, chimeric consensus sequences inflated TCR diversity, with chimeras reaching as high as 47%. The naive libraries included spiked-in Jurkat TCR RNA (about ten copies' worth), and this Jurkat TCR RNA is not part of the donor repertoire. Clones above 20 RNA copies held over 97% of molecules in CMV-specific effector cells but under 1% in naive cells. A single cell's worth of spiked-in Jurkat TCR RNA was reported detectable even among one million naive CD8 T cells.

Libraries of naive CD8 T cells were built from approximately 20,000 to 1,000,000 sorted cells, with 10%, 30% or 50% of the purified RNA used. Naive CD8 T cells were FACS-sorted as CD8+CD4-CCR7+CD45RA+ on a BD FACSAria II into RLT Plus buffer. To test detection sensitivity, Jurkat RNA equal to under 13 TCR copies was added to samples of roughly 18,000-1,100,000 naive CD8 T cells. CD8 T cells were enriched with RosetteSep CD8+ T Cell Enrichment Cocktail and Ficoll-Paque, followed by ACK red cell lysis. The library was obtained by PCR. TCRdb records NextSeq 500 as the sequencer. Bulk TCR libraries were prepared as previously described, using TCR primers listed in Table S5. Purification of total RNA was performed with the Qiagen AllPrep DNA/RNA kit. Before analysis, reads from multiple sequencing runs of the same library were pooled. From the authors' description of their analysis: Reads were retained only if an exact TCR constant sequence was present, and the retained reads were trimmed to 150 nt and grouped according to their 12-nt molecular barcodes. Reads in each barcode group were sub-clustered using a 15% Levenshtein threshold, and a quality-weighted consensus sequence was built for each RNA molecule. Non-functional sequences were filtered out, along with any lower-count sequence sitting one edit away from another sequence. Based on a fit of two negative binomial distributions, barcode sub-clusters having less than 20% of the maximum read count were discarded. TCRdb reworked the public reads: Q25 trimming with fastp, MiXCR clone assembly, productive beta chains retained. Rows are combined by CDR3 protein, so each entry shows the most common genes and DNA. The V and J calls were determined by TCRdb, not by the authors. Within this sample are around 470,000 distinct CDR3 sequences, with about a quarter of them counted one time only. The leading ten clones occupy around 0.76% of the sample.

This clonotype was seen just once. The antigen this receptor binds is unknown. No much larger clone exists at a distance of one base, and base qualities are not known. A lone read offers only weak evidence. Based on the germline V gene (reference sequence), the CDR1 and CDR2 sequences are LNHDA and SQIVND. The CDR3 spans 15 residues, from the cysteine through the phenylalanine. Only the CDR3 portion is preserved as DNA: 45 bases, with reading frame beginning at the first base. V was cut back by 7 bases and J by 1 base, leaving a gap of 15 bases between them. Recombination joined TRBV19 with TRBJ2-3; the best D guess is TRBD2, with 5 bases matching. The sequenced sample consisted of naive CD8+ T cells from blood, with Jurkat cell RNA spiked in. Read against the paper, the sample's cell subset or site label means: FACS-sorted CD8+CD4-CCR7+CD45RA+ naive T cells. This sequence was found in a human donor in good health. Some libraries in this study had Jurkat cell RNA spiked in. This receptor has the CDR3 CASTLVARGTDTQYF. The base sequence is TGTGCCAGTACCCTAGTAGCGAGAGGCACAGATACGCAGTATTTT.